The rows below give T cell receptor beta chains drawn from one sample of a study of early stage breast cancer tumors. Profiled with immunoSEQ multiplex PCR; TCRdb holds only in-frame clones, not every one. The sample has about 72,000 clones; roughly 80% are singletons. Material for sequencing was blood. These receptors were collected from a person in their sixties or seventies with breast cancer. The CDR3 runs from the conserved cysteine through the conserved F or W. A D gene is named only where the DNA matches it firmly. Size tells how often a clone was seen (once, few, many) or the class of an expanded clone, and some rows leave it out.

V	J	size	D	CDR3	DNA
TRBV6-1	TRBJ2-1	NA	NA	CASSEAQGDEQFF	TGTGCCAGCAGTGAAGCGCAGGGTGATGAGCAGTTCTTC
TRBV4-1	TRBJ1-6	NA	NA	CASSQEGESPLHF	TGCGCCAGTTCCCAGGAGGGGGAATCACCCCTCCACTTT
TRBV9	TRBJ2-5	once	NA	CASSSRGGAGETQYF	TGTGCCAGCAGCTCAAGGGGCGGGGCGGGGGAGACCCAGTACTTC
TRBV11-2	TRBJ2-7	NA	NA	CASSAEMSSNEQYF	TGTGCCAGCAGCGCTGAAATGTCATCGAACGAGCAGTACTTC
TRBV2	TRBJ2-7	once	TRBD1	CASSGRSQGAYEQYF	TGTGCCAGCAGTGGAAGATCACAGGGGGCGTACGAGCAGTACTTC
TRBV6-6	TRBJ1-1	NA	TRBD1	CASRQGNTEAFF	TGTGCCAGTAGACAGGGGAACACTGAAGCTTTCTTT
TRBV18	TRBJ2-3	NA	TRBD2	CASAGGDTQYF	TGTGCCAGCGCCGGGGGGGATACGCAGTATTTT
TRBV18	TRBJ2-5	NA	NA	CASSPIASQETQYF	TGTGCCAGCTCACCAATAGCTTCCCAAGAGACCCAGTACTTC
TRBV7-3	TRBJ2-2	NA	NA	CASSLSLAAGELFF	TGTGCCAGCAGCTTAAGTTTAGCGGCCGGGGAGCTGTTTTTT
TRBV25-1	TRBJ2-7	NA	NA	CASSRDSLGHEQYF	TGTGCCAGCTCCCGGGACTCCCTAGGCCACGAGCAGTACTTC
TRBV19	TRBJ2-7	NA	TRBD2	CASSIGGGGIYEQYF	TGTGCCAGTAGTATAGGTGGCGGGGGTATCTACGAGCAGTACTTC
TRBV7-2	TRBJ2-4	NA	NA	CASSLAHGGQVNIQYF	TGTGCCAGCAGCTTAGCGCACGGCGGCCAGGTCAACATTCAGTACTTC
TRBV6-1	TRBJ1-6	NA	NA	CASSDELGSPLHF	TGTGCCAGCAGTGATGAGCTGGGATCACCCCTCCACTTT
TRBV5-4	TRBJ2-7	NA	NA	CASSLGGGSSYEQYF	TGTGCCAGCAGCTTAGGGGGGGGGAGCTCCTACGAGCAGTACTTC
TRBV6-1	TRBJ2-3	NA	NA	CASSEAPLDHRDTQYF	TGTGCCAGCAGTGAAGCTCCTCTAGACCACCGAGATACGCAGTATTTT
TRBV9	TRBJ2-1	NA	NA	CASSFFARFNEQFF	TGTGCCAGCAGCTTTTTCGCTAGGTTCAATGAGCAGTTCTTC
TRBV10-1	TRBJ2-2	NA	NA	CASRTDANTGELFF	TGCGCCAGCCGGACAGACGCGAACACCGGGGAGCTGTTTTTT
TRBV5-1	TRBJ1-2	NA	NA	CASSEAGVGYTF	TGCGCCAGCAGCGAAGCGGGTGTTGGCTACACCTTC
TRBV10-3	TRBJ2-1	once	TRBD2	CAISPTGAGGALSYNEQFF	TGTGCCATCAGCCCAACTGGAGCGGGGGGGGCCCTCTCCTACAATGAGCAGTTCTTC
TRBV5-1	TRBJ2-7	NA	NA	CASSGSDGSYEQYF	TGCGCCAGCAGCGGATCGGACGGCTCCTACGAGCAGTACTTC
TRBV6-1	TRBJ1-3	few	NA	CASSLGTTGNTIYF	TGTGCCAGCAGCCTCGGGACAACTGGAAACACCATATATTTT
TRBV2	TRBJ2-7	few	TRBD2	CASSPTSGRGEEQYF	TGTGCCAGCAGCCCGACTAGCGGGAGGGGGGAGGAGCAGTACTTC
TRBV11-2	TRBJ2-7	few	TRBD1	CASSLSSGGKQYF	TGTGCCAGCAGCCTGAGTTCAGGGGGCAAGCAGTACTTC
TRBV5-6	TRBJ2-1	NA	NA	CASSLRDNEQFF	TGTGCCAGCAGCTTGCGGGATAATGAGCAGTTCTTC
TRBV30	TRBJ2-3	NA	NA	CAWTPAGTSTDTQYF	TGTGCCTGGACCCCCGCAGGGACTAGCACAGATACGCAGTATTTT
TRBV4-2	TRBJ2-1	NA	NA	CASSQEAPPGDNEQFF	TGTGCCAGCAGCCAAGAAGCCCCCCCCGGGGACAATGAGCAGTTCTTC
TRBV6-4	TRBJ1-2	NA	NA	CASAPQAGSYGYTF	TGTGCCAGCGCCCCCCAGGCAGGGTCCTATGGCTACACCTTC
TRBV30	TRBJ2-1	NA	NA	CAWIMTTGRNEQFF	TGTGCCTGGATTATGACAACCGGACGCAATGAGCAGTTCTTC
TRBV6-1	TRBJ2-2	NA	TRBD2	CASSERGLAGLAGELFF	TGTGCCAGCAGTGAGAGGGGACTAGCGGGATTGGCCGGGGAGCTGTTTTTT
TRBV18	TRBJ1-1	NA	NA	CASSPLSVTEAFF	TGTGCCAGCTCACCCTTAAGCGTCACTGAAGCTTTCTTT
TRBV5-1	TRBJ2-3	NA	NA	CASSFRDTDTQYF	TGCGCCAGCAGCTTTAGGGACACAGATACGCAGTATTTT
TRBV4-3	TRBJ2-7	few	NA	CASSQDSQGGNEQYF	TGCGCCAGCAGCCAAGACAGTCAGGGGGGCAACGAGCAGTACTTC
TRBV11-2	TRBJ1-1	NA	NA	CASGRTQNTEAFF	TGTGCCAGCGGTAGGACCCAGAACACTGAAGCTTTCTTT
TRBV19	TRBJ2-1	NA	TRBD2	CASSAQPLAGGRYSSYNEQFF	TGTGCCAGTAGTGCCCAGCCTCTAGCGGGAGGACGGTACAGCTCCTACAATGAGCAGTTCTTC
TRBV6-6	TRBJ1-2	NA	TRBD1	CASSTGESGGYTF	TGTGCCAGCAGTACAGGGGAATCAGGTGGCTACACCTTC
TRBV19	TRBJ2-7	NA	NA	CASSIETASREQYF	TGTGCCAGTAGTATAGAGACAGCGTCAAGGGAGCAGTACTTC
TRBV7-2	TRBJ1-2	NA	TRBD1	CASSPDRGGYTF	TGTGCCAGCAGCCCAGACAGGGGTGGCTACACCTTC